The 23 T cell receptor beta chains in this list originate from one sample, sequenced in a study of T cell repertoires in cytomegalovirus infection. TCRdb called the reads again in MiXCR, with one record for every CDR3 protein. The table shows fewer than 300,000 distinct CDR3 sequences, with roughly 23% occurring only once. Sequencing was performed on PBMCs. The receptors shown here come from a human donor in good health (CMV status not recorded). Some clones in this sample may be carry-over from other donors' samples.

This clonotype was found a few times. V gene TRBV5-1 combines with J gene TRBJ1-5; D unclear. V was cut by 0 bases and J by 5 bases, with 6 bases left in between. From germline, CDR1 is SGHRS and CDR2 YFSETQ. CDR3 length equals 13 residues. CDR3 residues: CASSLGIDQPQHF. The CDR3 DNA reads TGCGCCAGCAGCTTGGGGATCGATCAGCCCCAGCATTTT.

In this sample, this clonotype turned up a few times. V is TRBV28 and J is TRBJ2-3; 9 nucleotides agree with TRBD2. V lost 1 base and J lost 3; bases outside the gene matches: 5. Germline CDR1 reads MDHEN; CDR2 reads SYDVKM. This CDR3 has 16 amino acids. The CDR3 region has the DNA TGTGCCAGCAGTTTATCTGGCGGGGGGGGGACAGATACGCAGTATTTT. Its protein product is CASSLSGGGGTDTQYF.

This chain connects TRBV20-1 to TRBJ2-7; TRBD2 aligns across 7 bases. The CDR3 runs 14 residues. With 3 bases clipped from V and 6 bases from J, the junction kept 11 bases outside the gene matches. Germline V gene sequence: CDR1 DFQATT, CDR2 SNEGSKA (reference sequence). The CDR3 is CSASGGLVDGEQYF. The CDR3 DNA follows: TGCAGTGCTAGTGGCGGACTAGTAGATGGCGAGCAGTACTTC.

The gene calls are TRBV12-3 or TRBV12-4 and TRBJ2-7, with D possibly TRBD1 on 6 matching bases. Trimming stripped 1 base from V and 2 bases from J, with 12 bases between. This CDR3 has 15 amino acids. The CDR3 DNA sequence: TGTGCCAGCAGTTTAGGAGGGACACCGACCTACGAGCAGTACTTC. This encodes CASSLGGTPTYEQYF.

V is TRBV20-1 and J is TRBJ2-5; tentatively, D is TRBD2 (5 bases). The CDR3 loop spans 12 amino acids. Germline V CDR1 and CDR2: DFQATT, SNEGSKA (reference sequence). V lost 1 base to trimming and J lost 5 bases, with 8 bases between them. CDR3 bases: TGCAGTGCTAGAGGGGGAGCGGAGACCCAGTACTTC. Translated, it gives CSARGGAETQYF.

This clonotype turned up a few times. The chain uses TRBV6-8 and TRBJ2-7; 8 bases line up with TRBD2. Germline assignment: CDR1 MNHGY and CDR2 SAAAGT. V dropped 7 bases and J dropped 8; count of bases not matched to a gene: 13. This CDR3 is 14 amino acids long. The CDR3 bases are TGTGCCAGCAATACACGAGCGGGAGTGGTTAAGCAGTACTTC. Amino acids: CASNTRAGVVKQYF.

The J gene is TRBJ2-7, the V gene TRBV14; D ambiguous. Germline V lookup: CDR1 SGHDN, CDR2 FVKESK. The CDR3 extends over 15 amino acids. V was trimmed by 0 bases and J by 0 bases, leaving 9 bases between them. CDR3 sequence reads: CASSQDPISSYEQYF. In DNA, the CDR3 is TGTGCCAGCAGCCAAGATCCGATAAGCTCCTACGAGCAGTACTTC. Full variable domain (outside the CDR3, taken from reference TRBV14 and TRBJ2-7): EAGVTQFPSHSVIEKGQTVTLRCDPISGHDNLYWYRRVMGKEIKFLLHFVKESKQDESGMPNNRFLAERTGGTYSTLKVQPAELEDSGVYFCASSQDPISSYEQYFGPGTRLTVT.

This clonotype came up a few times. V gene TRBV5-1 combines with J gene TRBJ2-3; D possibly corresponds to TRBD2 (6 bases). V lost 0 bases and J lost 2, with 10 bases in between. The CDR3 is 15 residues long. The germline CDR1 and CDR2 sequences are SGHRS and YFSETQ. CDR3 nucleotide sequence: TGCGCCAGCAGCTTGGAGGCGGGATTCACAGATACGCAGTATTTT. Translated, it gives CASSLEAGFTDTQYF.

This clonotype was counted at least ten times. This chain connects TRBV11-3 to TRBJ1-1; no reliable D call. Germline V gives CDR1 SGHNT, CDR2 YENEEA. This CDR3 is built from 13 residues. V lost 3 bases, J lost 0 bases, and 5 bases lay in between. CDR3 region: CASSFTLNTEAFF. In DNA, the CDR3 is TGTGCCAGCAGCTTTACTCTGAACACTGAAGCTTTCTTT.

This clonotype was detected many times. V gene TRBV7-2 combines with J gene TRBJ2-3; D gene unclear. This CDR3 comprises 12 residues. V lost 4 bases, J lost 8 bases, and 10 bases lay in between. The germline CDR1 and CDR2 sequences are SGHTA and FQGNSA. The DNA for the CDR3 is TGTGCCAGCAGCTCCGCCATGGGTACGCAGTATTTT. It translates to CASSSAMGTQYF.

Ten or more counts support this clonotype. This chain uses TRBV7-2 with TRBJ2-5; D possibly corresponds to TRBD2 (7 bases). This CDR3 is 14 amino acids long. Per the germline V gene, CDR1 is SGHTA and CDR2 is FQGNSA. V dropped 5 bases and J dropped 5 bases, with 15 bases sitting between them. CDR3 sequence (DNA): TGTGCCAGCAGCCCGCCGGGGGGCTGGGAGACCCAGTACTTC. It encodes CASSPPGGWETQYF.

The V gene is TRBV29-1, the J gene TRBJ2-5, with D perhaps TRBD2 (6 bases). The CDR3 has 13 amino acids. The V gene lost 3 bases and the J gene lost 5 bases, with 13 bases spanning the gap. Looked up from germline, CDR1 is SQVTM and CDR2 is ANQGSEA. The CDR3 spells CSVEVAGGETQYF. The CDR3 bases are TGCAGCGTTGAGGTCGCCGGAGGGGAGACCCAGTACTTC. Based on the CDR3 plus reference TRBV29-1 and TRBJ2-5, the full variable domain is SAVISQKPSRDICQRGTSLTIQCQVDSQVTMMFWYRQQPGQSLTLIATANQGSEATYESGFVIDKFPISRPNLTFSTLTVSNMSPEDSSIYLCSVEVAGGETQYFGPGTRLLVL.

The table lists this clonotype with a few counts. The rearrangement links TRBV6-6 to TRBJ1-5, with D tentatively TRBD1 (5 bases). CDR3 length equals 15 residues. Trimming removed 0 bases at V and 9 bases at J, with 15 bases between. Germline V gene sequence: CDR1 MNHNY, CDR2 SVGAGI (reference sequence). The CDR3 sequence is CASSYSKPGTGPQHF. In DNA, the CDR3 is TGTGCCAGCAGTTACTCGAAGCCGGGGACGGGGCCCCAGCATTTT.

This clonotype was seen ten or more times. This rearrangement joins TRBV6-5 to TRBJ1-5; a weak D match, TRBD1 (5 bases). The CDR3 consists of 15 residues. Trimming took 0 bases from V and 0 from J, leaving 6 bases between them. Germline values: CDR1 MNHEY, CDR2 SVGAGI. The CDR3 is CASSYSGTSNQPQHF. The CDR3, as DNA: TGTGCCAGCAGTTACTCGGGGACTAGCAATCAGCCCCAGCATTTT.

The chain employs TRBV28 and TRBJ1-3; perhaps TRBD1 as D (5 bases). Looked up from germline, CDR1 is MDHEN and CDR2 is SYDVKM. V was trimmed by 4 bases and J by 0 bases, leaving 16 bases between them. The CDR3 sequence is 17 residues long. The CDR3, as DNA: TGTGCCAGCAGTTCCTCTCCGGGACGGAGCTCTGGAAACACCATATATTTT. It yields the protein CASSSSPGRSSGNTIYF.

Only one count was recorded for this clonotype. V is TRBV20-1 and J is TRBJ2-1; 8 nucleotides align to TRBD2. Trimming cost V 3 bases and J 8 bases; bases outside gene matches: 12. Germline-derived CDR1 and CDR2 are DFQATT and SNEGSKA (reference sequence). The CDR3 runs to 15 residues. CDR3 sequence: CSASNPGLVEDEQFF. The CDR3, as DNA: TGCAGTGCTAGTAATCCGGGACTAGTCGAAGATGAGCAGTTCTTC.

This chain connects TRBV18 to TRBJ1-2, with 8 bases aligning to TRBD1. The V and J ends lost 6 bases and 0 bases, in that order; junction bases with no gene match: 3. This CDR3 region has 14 residues. Germline values: CDR1 KGHSH, CDR2 LQKENI. CDR3 loop: CASSRTGTNYGYTF. CDR3 in DNA: TGTGCCAGCTCCCGGACAGGGACTAACTATGGCTACACCTTC.

This CDR3 is CASSLLLAGVQETQYF. The CDR3 region has the DNA TGCGCCAGCAGCTTGTTACTAGCGGGAGTACAAGAGACCCAGTACTTC. V and J are TRBV5-1 and TRBJ2-5; 11 bases agree with TRBD2. The CDR3 spans 16 residues. The J segment lost 2 bases and the V segment lost 1 base, leaving 4 bases of the junction unmatched. Germline-derived CDR1 and CDR2 are SGHRS and YFSETQ.

In this sample, this clonotype turned up many times. This chain uses TRBV7-2 with TRBJ2-5; TRBD1 agrees at 8 bases. The J segment lost 4 bases and the V segment lost 4 bases, leaving 8 bases of the junction unmatched. CDR3 size: 15 residues. Germline values: CDR1 SGHTA, CDR2 FQGNSA. The CDR3, as DNA: TGTGCCAGCAGCTCGCGGACAGGGAGTGGAGAGACCCAGTACTTC. Amino acid sequence: CASSSRTGSGETQYF.

The chain links TRBV12-5 to TRBJ2-7; TRBD1 or TRBD2 may be the D gene (5 bases each). Trimming took off 8 bases at V and 6 bases at J, with 17 bases between the two ends. CDR1 and CDR2 (germline): LGHNT, FRNRAP. The CDR3 sequence is 13 residues long. The CDR3 region is CASSPSGTLEQYV. Written as DNA, the CDR3 is TGTGCTAGTTCCCCCTCAGGGACCCTCGAGCAGTACGTC.

The V gene is TRBV27, the J gene TRBJ2-5, with D perhaps matching TRBD1 (6 bases). Germline CDR1 MNHEY, CDR2 SMNVEV (reference sequence). V shed 4 bases and J shed 5 bases, with 14 bases lying between them. The CDR3 runs to 14 residues. The CDR3, as DNA: TGTGCCAGCAGTTCCCTCACAGGGTCGGAGACCCAGTACTTC. Protein sequence: CASSSLTGSETQYF.

The chain couples TRBV5-1 to TRBJ2-1, with a possible D match to TRBD2 (6 bases). V was pared by 0 bases and J by 5 bases, with 12 bases between. Germline assignment: CDR1 SGHRS and CDR2 YFSETQ. This CDR3 contains 15 residues. In DNA form, the CDR3 reads TGCGCCAGCAGCTTGGGGGCAGGGACTGACAATGAGCAGTTCTTC. Its protein product is CASSLGAGTDNEQFF.

This clonotype has a count of ten or more. This sequence joins TRBV7-2 and TRBJ2-5, with TRBD1 matching 7 bases. The CDR3 is made up of 15 amino acids. J was trimmed by 4 bases and V by 6 bases; bases with no gene match: 11. Germline lookup yields CDR1 SGHTA and CDR2 FQGNSA. CDR3 sequence: CASSPWKGAIETQYF. CDR3 DNA: TGTGCCAGCAGTCCTTGGAAGGGGGCCATAGAGACCCAGTACTTC. The variable domain in full, with the rest retrieved from reference TRBV7-2 and TRBJ2-5, is GAGVSQSPSNKVTEKGKDVELRCDPISGHTALYWYRQSLGQGLEFLIYFQGNSAPDKSGLPSDRFSAERTGGSVSTLTIQRTQQEDSAVYLCASSPWKGAIETQYFGPGTRLLVL.